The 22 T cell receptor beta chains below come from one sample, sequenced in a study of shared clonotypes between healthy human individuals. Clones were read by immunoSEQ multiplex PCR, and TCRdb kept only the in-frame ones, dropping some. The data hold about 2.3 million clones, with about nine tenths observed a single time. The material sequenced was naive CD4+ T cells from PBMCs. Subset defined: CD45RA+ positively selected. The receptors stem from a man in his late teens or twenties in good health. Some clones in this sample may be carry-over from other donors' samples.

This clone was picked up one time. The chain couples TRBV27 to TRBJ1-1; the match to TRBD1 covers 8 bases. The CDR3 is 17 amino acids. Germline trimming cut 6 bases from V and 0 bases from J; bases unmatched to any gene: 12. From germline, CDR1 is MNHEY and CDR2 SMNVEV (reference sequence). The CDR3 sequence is CASRFRRGLTLNTEAFF. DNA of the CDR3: TGTGCCAGCAGGTTTCGCAGGGGGCTGACTTTGAACACTGAAGCTTTCTTT.

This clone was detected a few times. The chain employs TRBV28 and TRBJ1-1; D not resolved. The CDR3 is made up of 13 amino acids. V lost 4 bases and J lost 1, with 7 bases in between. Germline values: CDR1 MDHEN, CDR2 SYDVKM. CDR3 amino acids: CASSSTRNTEAFF. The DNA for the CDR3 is TGTGCCAGCAGTTCGACAAGGAACACTGAAGCTTTCTTT.

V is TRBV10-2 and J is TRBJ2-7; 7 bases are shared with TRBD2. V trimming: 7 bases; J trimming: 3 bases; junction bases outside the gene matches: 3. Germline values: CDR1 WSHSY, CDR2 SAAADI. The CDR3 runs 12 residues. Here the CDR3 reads CASTAGDYEQYF. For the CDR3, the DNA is TGCGCCAGCACGGCGGGGGACTACGAGCAGTACTTC.

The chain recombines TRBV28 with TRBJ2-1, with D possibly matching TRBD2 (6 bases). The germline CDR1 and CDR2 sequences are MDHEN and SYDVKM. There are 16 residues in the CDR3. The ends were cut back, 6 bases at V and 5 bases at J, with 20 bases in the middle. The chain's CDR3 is CASRSSSATWDNEQFF. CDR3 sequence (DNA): TGTGCCAGCAGATCTTCTAGCGCGACATGGGACAATGAGCAGTTCTTC.

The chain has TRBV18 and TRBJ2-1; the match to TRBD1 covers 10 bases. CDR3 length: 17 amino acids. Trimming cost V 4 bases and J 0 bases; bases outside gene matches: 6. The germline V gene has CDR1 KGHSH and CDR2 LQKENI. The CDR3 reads CASSRTGTGVSYNEQFF. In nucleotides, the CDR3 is TGTGCCAGCTCACGTACCGGGACAGGGGTCTCCTACAATGAGCAGTTCTTC. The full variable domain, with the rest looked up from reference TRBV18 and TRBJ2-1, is NAGVMQNPRHLVRRRGQEARLRCSPMKGHSHVYWYRQLPEEGLKFMVYLQKENIIDESGMPKERFSAEFPKEGPSILRIQQVVRGDSAAYFCASSRTGTGVSYNEQFFGPGTRLTVL.

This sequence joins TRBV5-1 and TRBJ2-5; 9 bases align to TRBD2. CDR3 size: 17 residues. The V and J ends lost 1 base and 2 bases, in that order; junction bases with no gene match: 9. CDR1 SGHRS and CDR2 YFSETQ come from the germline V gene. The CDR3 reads CASSLPVLAGSQETQYF. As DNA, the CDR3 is TGCGCCAGCAGCTTGCCCGTCCTAGCGGGAAGTCAAGAGACCCAGTACTTC. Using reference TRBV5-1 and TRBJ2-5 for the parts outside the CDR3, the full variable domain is KAGVTQTPRYLIKTRGQQVTLSCSPISGHRSVSWYQQTPGQGLQFLFEYFSETQRNKGNFPGRFSGRQFSNSRSEMNVSTLELGDSALYLCASSLPVLAGSQETQYFGPGTRLLVL.

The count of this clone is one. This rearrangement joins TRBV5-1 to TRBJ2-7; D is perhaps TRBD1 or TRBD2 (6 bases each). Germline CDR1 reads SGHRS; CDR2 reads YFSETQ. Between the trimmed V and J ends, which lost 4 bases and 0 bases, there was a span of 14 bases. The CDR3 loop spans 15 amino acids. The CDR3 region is CASSPGAQTSYEQYF. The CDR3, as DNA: TGCGCCAGCAGCCCGGGGGCACAGACCTCCTACGAGCAGTACTTC. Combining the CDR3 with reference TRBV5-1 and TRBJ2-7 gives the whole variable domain KAGVTQTPRYLIKTRGQQVTLSCSPISGHRSVSWYQQTPGQGLQFLFEYFSETQRNKGNFPGRFSGRQFSNSRSEMNVSTLELGDSALYLCASSPGAQTSYEQYFGPGTRLTVT.

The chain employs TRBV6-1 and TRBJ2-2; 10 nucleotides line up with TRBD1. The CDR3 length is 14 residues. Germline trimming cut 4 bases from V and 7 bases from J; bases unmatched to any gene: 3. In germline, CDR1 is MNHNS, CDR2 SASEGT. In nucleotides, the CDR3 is TGTGCCAGCAGTGGACGGGACAGGGGCGGGGAGCTGTTTTTT. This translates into CASSGRDRGGELFF.

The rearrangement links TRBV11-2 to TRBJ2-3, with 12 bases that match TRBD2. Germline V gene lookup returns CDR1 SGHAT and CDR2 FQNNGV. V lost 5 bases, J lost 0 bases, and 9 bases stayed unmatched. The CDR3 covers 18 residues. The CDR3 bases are TGTGCCAGCAGCCTGCGGAGGACTAGCGGGACTAGCACAGATACGCAGTATTTT. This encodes CASSLRRTSGTSTDTQYF.

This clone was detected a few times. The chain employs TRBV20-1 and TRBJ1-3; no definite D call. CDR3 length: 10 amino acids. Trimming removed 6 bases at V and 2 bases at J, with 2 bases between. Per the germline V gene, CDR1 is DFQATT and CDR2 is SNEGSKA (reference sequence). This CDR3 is CSAAGNTIYF. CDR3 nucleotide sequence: TGCAGTGCCGCTGGAAACACCATATATTTT.

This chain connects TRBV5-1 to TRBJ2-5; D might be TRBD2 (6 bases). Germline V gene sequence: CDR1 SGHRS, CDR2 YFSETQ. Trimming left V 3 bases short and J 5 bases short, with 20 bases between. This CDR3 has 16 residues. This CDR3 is CASSSGAVGRLETQYF. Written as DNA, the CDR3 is TGCGCCAGCAGCTCTGGTGCGGTTGGGAGGCTTGAGACCCAGTACTTC.

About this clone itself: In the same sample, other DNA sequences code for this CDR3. CDR3 in DNA: TGCGCCAGCAGCTTCGGCTCGTATGGCTACACCTTC. It encodes CASSFGSYGYTF. This chain uses TRBV5-1 with TRBJ1-2; D gene uncertain. V lost 2 bases, J lost 5 bases, and 7 bases lay in between. CDR3 length: 12 residues. Germline values: CDR1 SGHRS, CDR2 YFSETQ.

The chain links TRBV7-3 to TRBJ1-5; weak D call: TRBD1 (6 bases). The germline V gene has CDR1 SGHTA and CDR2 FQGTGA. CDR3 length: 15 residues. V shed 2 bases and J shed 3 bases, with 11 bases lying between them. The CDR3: CASSLDGGVNQPQHF. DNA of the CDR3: TGTGCCAGCAGCTTAGACGGGGGCGTCAATCAGCCCCAGCATTTT.

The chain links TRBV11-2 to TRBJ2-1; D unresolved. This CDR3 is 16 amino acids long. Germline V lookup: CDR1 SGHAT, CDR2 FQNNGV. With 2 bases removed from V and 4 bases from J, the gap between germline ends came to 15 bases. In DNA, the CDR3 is TGTGCCAGCAGCTTAACTATGGGGAACCTATACAATGAGCAGTTCTTC. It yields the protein CASSLTMGNLYNEQFF.

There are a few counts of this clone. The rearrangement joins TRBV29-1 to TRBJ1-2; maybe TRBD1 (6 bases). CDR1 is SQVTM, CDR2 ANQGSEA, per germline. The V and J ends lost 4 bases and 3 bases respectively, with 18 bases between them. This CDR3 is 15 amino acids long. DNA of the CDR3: TGCAGCGTTGTGCTTTGGGGGGCGGATGACTATGGCTACACCTTC. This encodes CSVVLWGADDYGYTF.

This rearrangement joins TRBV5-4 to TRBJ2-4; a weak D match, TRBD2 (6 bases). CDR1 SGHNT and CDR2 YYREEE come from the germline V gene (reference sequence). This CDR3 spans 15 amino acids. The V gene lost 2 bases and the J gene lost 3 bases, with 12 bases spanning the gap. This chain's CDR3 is CASSFWSGDKNIQYF. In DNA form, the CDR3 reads TGTGCCAGCAGCTTTTGGTCGGGAGACAAAAACATTCAGTACTTC.

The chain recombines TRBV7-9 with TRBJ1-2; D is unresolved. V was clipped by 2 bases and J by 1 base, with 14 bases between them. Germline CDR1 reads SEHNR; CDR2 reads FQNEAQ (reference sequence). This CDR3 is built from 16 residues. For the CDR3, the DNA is TGTGCCAGCAGCTTACCACTGCCACCCCGTAACTATGGCTACACCTTC. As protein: CASSLPLPPRNYGYTF. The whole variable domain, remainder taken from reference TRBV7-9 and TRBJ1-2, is DTGVSQNPRHKITKRGQNVTFRCDPISEHNRLYWYRQTLGQGPEFLTYFQNEAQLEKSRLLSDRFSAERPKGSFSTLEIQRTEQGDSAMYLCASSLPLPPRNYGYTFGSGTRLTVV.

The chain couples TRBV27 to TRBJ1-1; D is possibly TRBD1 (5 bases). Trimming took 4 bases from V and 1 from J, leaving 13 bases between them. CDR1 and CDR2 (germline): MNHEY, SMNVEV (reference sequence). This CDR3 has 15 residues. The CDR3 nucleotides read TGTGCCAGCAGTTCTTCAGGGAATCCGAACACTGAAGCTTTCTTT. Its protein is CASSSSGNPNTEAFF.

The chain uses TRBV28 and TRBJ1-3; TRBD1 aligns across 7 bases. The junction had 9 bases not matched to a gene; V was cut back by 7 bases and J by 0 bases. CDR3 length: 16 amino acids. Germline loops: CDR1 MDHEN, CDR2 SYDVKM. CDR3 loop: CASNTQGDYSGNTIYF. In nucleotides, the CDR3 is TGTGCCAGCAACACCCAGGGGGATTACTCTGGAAACACCATATATTTT. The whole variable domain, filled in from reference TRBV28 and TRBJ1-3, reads DVKVTQSSRYLVKRTGEKVFLECVQDMDHENMFWYRQDPGLGLRLIYFSYDVKMKEKGDIPEGYSVSREKKERFSLILESASTNQTSMYLCASNTQGDYSGNTIYFGEGSWLTVV.

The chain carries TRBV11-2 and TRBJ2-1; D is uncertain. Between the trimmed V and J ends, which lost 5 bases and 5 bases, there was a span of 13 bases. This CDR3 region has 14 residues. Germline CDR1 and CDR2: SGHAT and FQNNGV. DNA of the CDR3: TGTGCCAGCAGCGCTCCTGGGCAGAACAATGAGCAGTTCTTC. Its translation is CASSAPGQNNEQFF.

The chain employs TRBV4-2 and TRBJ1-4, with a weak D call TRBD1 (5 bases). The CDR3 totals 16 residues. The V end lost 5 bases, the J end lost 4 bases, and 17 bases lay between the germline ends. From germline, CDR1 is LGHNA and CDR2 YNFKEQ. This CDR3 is CASSDTGGRNNEKLFF. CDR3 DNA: TGTGCCAGCAGCGATACAGGAGGGAGGAATAATGAAAAACTGTTTTTT.

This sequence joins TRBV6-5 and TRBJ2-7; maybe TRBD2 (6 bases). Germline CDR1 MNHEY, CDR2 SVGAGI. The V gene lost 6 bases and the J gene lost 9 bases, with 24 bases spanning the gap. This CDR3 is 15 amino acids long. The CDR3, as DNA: TGTGCCAGCAGCCCCCCAGGGCGGGAAGATTCACGGCAGTACTTC. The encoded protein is CASSPPGREDSRQYF.